This TCR beta chain is drawn from a study of cytomegalovirus exposure and HLA in healthy donors. General observations from the study: For most subjects, TCR beta sequences were reported to predict HLA-A and HLA-B alleles with accuracy.

As for the donors, each was a healthy bone marrow donor. This PCR relied on a set of 60 Vbeta primers and 13 Jbeta primers. Only in-frame clones appear in the TCRdb table, and some are missing; sequencing was by immunoSEQ multiplex PCR. The repertoire holds approximately 160,000 clones, with less than 65% as singletons. The CDR3 runs 13 residues. V lost 8 bases and J lost 11; bases outside the gene matches: 11. Germline V gives CDR1 SNHLY, CDR2 FYNNEI. Regarding this clone: Its matching antigen is unknown.

This sequence was found in a woman in her 30s in good health and CMV-seropositive. The genes are TRBV2 and TRBJ1-5; the match to TRBD1 covers 8 bases. The sample comprised PBMCs. DNA for the CDR3: TGTGCCAGCCAACGGACAGGGAGAAGGGCCCAGCATTTT. Translation gives CASQRTGRRAQHF.